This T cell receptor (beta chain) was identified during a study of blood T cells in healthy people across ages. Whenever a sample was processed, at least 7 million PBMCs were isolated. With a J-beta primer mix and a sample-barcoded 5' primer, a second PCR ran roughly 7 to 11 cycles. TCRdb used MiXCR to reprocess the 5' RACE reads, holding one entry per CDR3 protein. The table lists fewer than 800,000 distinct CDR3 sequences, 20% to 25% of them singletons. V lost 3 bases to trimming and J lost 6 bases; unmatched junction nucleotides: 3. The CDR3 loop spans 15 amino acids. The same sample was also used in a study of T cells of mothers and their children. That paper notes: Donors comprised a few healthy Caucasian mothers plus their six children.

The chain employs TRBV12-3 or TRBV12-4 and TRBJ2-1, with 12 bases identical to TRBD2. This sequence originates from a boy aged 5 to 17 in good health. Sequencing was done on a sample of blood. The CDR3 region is CASSFRLAGVNEQFF. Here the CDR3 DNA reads TGTGCCAGCAGTTTTCGACTAGCGGGAGTCAATGAGCAGTTCTTC.